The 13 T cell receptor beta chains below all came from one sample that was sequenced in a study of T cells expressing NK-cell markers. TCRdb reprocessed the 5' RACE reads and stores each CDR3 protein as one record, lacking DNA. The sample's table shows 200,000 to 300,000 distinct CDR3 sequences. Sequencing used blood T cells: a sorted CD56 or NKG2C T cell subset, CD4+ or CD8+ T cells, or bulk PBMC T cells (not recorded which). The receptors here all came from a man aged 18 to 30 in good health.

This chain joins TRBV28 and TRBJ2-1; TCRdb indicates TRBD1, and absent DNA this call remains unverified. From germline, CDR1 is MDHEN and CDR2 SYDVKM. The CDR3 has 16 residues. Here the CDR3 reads CASSSLGVSSYNEQFF.

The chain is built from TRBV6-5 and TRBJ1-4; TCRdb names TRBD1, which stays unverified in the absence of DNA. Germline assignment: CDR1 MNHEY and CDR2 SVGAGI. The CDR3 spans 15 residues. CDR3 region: CASSYTDREWEKLFF.

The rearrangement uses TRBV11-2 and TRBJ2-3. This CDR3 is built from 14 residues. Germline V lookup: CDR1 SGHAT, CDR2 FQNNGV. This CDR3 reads CASSFVTSTDTQYF. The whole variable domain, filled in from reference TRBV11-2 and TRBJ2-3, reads EAGVAQSPRYKIIEKRQSVAFWCNPISGHATLYWYQQILGQGPKLLIQFQNNGVVDDSQLPKDRFSAERLKGVDSTLKIQPAKLEDSAVYLCASSFVTSTDTQYFGPGTRLTVL.

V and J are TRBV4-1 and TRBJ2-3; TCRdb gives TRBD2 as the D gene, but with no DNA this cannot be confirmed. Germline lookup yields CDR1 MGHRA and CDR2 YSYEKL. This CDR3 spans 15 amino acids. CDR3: CASSQLGLSMNTQYF.

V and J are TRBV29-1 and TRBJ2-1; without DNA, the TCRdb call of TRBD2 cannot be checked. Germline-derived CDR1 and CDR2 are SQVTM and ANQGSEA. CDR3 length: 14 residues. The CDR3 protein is CSVDLAGTYNEQFF.

The CDR3 region is CATSANRVGETQYF. V and J are TRBV24-1 and TRBJ2-5; with no DNA, the TCRdb D assignment of TRBD1 cannot be verified. The length of the CDR3 is 14 residues. The germline CDR1 and CDR2 sequences are KGHDR and SFDVKD.

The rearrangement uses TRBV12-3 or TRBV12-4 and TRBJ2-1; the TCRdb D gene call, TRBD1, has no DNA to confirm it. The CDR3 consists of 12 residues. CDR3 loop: CASPRGYNEQFF.

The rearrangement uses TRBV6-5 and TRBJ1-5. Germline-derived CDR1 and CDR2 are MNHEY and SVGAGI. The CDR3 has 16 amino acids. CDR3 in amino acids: CASSSLTGESNQPQHF.

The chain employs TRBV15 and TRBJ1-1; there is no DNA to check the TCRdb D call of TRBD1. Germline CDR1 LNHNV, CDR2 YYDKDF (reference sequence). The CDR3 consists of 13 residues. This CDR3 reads CATSRDPGTEAFF.

CDR3: CASSDRDTGELFF. The chain is built from TRBV12-3 or TRBV12-4 and TRBJ2-2; without DNA, the TCRdb call of TRBD1 cannot be checked. The CDR3 is 13 amino acids.

The CDR3 spells CASSPGTGWPDTQYF. This sequence joins TRBV5-1 and TRBJ2-3; TCRdb returns TRBD1, unconfirmable since there is no DNA. Germline V CDR1 and CDR2: SGHRS, YFSETQ. The CDR3 has 15 amino acids.

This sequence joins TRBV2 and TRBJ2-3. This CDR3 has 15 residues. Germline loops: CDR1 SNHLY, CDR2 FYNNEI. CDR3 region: CASRGMGISTDTQYF.

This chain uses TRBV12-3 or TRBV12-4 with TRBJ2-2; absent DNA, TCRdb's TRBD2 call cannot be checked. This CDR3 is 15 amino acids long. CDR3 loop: CASSSDSEDTGELFF.